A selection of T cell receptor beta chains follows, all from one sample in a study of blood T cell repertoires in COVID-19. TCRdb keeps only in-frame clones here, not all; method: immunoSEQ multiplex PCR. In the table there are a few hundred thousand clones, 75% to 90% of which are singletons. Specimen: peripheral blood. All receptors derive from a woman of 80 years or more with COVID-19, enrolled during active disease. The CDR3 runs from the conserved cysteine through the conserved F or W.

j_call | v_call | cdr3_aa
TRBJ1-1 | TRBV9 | CASSLDGAGGIEAFF
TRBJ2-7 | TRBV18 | CASSPPEGWKYF
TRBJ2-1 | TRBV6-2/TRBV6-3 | CASSLLNEQFF
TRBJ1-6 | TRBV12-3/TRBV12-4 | CASGYRLNSPLHF
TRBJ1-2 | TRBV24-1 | CATSDPGQGYGYTF
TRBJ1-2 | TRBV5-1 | CASSWQTGTGGYTF
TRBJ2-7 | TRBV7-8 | CASRSYRDRGYEQYF
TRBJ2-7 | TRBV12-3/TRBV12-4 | CASGTGGNEQYF
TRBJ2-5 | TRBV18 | CASSPAGFSETQYF
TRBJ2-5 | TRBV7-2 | CASSLGLAGGQETQYF
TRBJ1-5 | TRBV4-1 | CASSQDRYQPQHF
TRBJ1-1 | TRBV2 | CASSGRRIGRYEAFF
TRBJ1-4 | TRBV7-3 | CASSLNRGEKLFF
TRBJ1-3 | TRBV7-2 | CASSQFTGPGNTIYF
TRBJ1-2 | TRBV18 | CASSPLGQGNYGYTF
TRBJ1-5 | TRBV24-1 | CATSDNSGDQPQHF
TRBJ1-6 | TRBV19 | CASSISSSYNSPLHF
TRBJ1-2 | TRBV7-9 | CASSIGNYYGYTF
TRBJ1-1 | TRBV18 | CASSPRNSFEAFF
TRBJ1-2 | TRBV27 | CASSFLGVPNYTF